Following are 5 T cell receptor beta chains from one sample sequenced in a study of blood T cell repertoires in COVID-19. Here immunoSEQ multiplex PCR was the method, and the copy in TCRdb shows in-frame clones only, minus some. The sample holds tens of thousands of clones, around 69% seen once. The specimen was peripheral blood. These TCRs come from a man aged 65 to 85 with active or convalescent COVID-19.

Only one count was recorded for this clone. The V gene is TRBV28, the J gene TRBJ1-2; D unresolved. This CDR3 has 15 residues. Germline lookup yields CDR1 MDHEN and CDR2 SYDVKM. V lost 5 bases and J 3 bases, leaving 16 bases between the germline ends. Written as DNA, the CDR3 is TGTGCCAGCAGTGACCCGACGGAGGGTTACTATGGCTACACCTTC. Protein: CASSDPTEGYYGYTF.

The gene calls are TRBV3-1 (or the pseudogene TRBV3-2) and TRBJ2-3, with D unclear. This CDR3 is built from 13 residues. The ends were cut back, 4 bases at V and 3 bases at J, with 8 bases in the middle. Germline CDR1 and CDR2: LGHDT and YNNKEL (reference sequence). CDR3 residues: CASSRIQTDTQYF. CDR3 bases: TGTGCCAGCAGCCGAATTCAGACAGATACGCAGTATTTT.

V is TRBV29-1 and J is TRBJ2-5, with TRBD2 matching over 9 bases. Unmatched junction bases numbered 5, after V lost 4 bases and J lost 5 bases. The germline V gene has CDR1 SQVTM and CDR2 ANQGSEA. This CDR3 is built from 13 residues. The DNA for the CDR3 is TGCAGCGTTGTGGCGGGGGGGCCTGAGACCCAGTACTTC. It yields the protein CSVVAGGPETQYF.

The chain links TRBV3-1 (or the pseudogene TRBV3-2) to TRBJ1-2, with D tentatively TRBD1 (5 bases). CDR1 is LGHDT, CDR2 YNNKEL, per germline (reference sequence). CDR3 length equals 13 residues. Trimming took 7 bases from V and 6 from J, leaving 15 bases between them. The CDR3 DNA reads TGTGCCAGCACCTTGGGGGGAAACAATGGCTACACCTTC. Translated: CASTLGGNNGYTF.

This clone was detected once. The gene calls are TRBV2 and TRBJ1-1, with 7 bases identical to TRBD1. Germline V gene lookup returns CDR1 SNHLY and CDR2 FYNNEI. CDR3 length: 13 residues. Trimming cost V 10 bases and J 0 bases; bases outside gene matches: 5. The chain's CDR3 is CATGQDLNTEAFF. The CDR3, as DNA: TGTGCCACCGGACAGGACTTGAACACTGAAGCTTTCTTT.